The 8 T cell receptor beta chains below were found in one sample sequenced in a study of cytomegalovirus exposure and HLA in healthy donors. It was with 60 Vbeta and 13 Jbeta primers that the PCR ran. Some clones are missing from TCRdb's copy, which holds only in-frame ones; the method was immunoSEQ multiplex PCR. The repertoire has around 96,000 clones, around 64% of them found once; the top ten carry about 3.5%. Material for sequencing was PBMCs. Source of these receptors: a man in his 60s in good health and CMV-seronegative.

The CDR3 region is CASSGTGDQPQHF. The CDR3 nucleotides are TGTGCCAGCAGCGGGACAGGGGATCAGCCCCAGCATTTT. V gene TRBV2 combines with J gene TRBJ1-5, with TRBD1 matching 10 bases. The germline gives CDR1 SNHLY, CDR2 FYNNEI. The ends lost 6 bases at V and 5 bases at J; junction bases unmatched: 1. CDR3 length equals 13 residues. The whole variable domain, remainder taken from reference TRBV2 and TRBJ1-5, is EPEVTQTPSHQVTQMGQEVILRCVPISNHLYFYWYRQILGQKVEFLVSFYNNEISEKSEIFDDQFSVERPDGSNFTLKIRSTKLEDSAMYFCASSGTGDQPQHFGDGTRLSIL.

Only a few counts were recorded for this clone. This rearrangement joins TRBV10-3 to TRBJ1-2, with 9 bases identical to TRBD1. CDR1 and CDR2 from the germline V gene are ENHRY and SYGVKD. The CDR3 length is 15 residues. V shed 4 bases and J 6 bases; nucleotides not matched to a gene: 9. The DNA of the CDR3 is TGTGCCATCAGTGGACAGACAGGGGGATTTGATGGCTACACCTTC. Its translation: CAISGQTGGFDGYTF.

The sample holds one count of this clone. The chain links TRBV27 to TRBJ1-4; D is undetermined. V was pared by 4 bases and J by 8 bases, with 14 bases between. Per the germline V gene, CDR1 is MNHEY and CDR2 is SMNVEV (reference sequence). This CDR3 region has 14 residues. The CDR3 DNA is TGTGCCAGCAGTTCTTCCGACACTGTCGAAAAACTGTTTTTT. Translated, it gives CASSSSDTVEKLFF.

The CDR3 spells CASRLTGGLVEQYF. The CDR3 nucleotides read TGTGCCAGCAGGTTGACAGGGGGCCTCGTCGAGCAGTACTTC. This sequence joins TRBV6-5 and TRBJ2-7, with 10 bases identical to TRBD1. V shed 6 bases and J 6 bases; nucleotides not matched to a gene: 8. The V gene's germline CDR1 is MNHEY and CDR2 SVGAGI. The CDR3 has 14 residues.

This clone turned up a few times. The CDR3 bases are TGTGCCAGCAGCTTAGGGGGACAGGCCAATCAGCCCCAGCATTTT. Encoded protein: CASSLGGQANQPQHF. The chain couples TRBV11-2 to TRBJ1-5; 8 positions agree with TRBD1. Losses at the gene ends were 1 base for V and 3 bases for J; bases not matched to a gene: 2. This CDR3 spans 15 amino acids. Germline-derived CDR1 and CDR2 are SGHAT and FQNNGV. Combining the CDR3 with reference TRBV11-2 and TRBJ1-5 gives the whole variable domain EAGVAQSPRYKIIEKRQSVAFWCNPISGHATLYWYQQILGQGPKLLIQFQNNGVVDDSQLPKDRFSAERLKGVDSTLKIQPAKLEDSAVYLCASSLGGQANQPQHFGDGTRLSIL.

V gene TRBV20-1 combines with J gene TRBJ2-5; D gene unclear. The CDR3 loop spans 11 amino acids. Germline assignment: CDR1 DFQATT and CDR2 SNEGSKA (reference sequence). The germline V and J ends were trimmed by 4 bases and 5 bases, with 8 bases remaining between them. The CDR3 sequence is CSAIPRETQYF. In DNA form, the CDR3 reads TGCAGTGCTATACCGAGGGAGACCCAGTACTTC.

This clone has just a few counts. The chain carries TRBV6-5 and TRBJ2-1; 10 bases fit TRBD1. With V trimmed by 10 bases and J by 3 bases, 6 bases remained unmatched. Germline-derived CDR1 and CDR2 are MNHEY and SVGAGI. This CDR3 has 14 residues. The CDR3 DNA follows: TGTGCCACCCGGGACAGGGGTATCTACAATGAGCAGTTCTTC. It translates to CATRDRGIYNEQFF.

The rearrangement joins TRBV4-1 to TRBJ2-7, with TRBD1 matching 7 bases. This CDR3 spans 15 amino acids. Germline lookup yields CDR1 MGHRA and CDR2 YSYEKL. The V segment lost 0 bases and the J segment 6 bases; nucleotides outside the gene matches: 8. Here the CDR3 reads CASSQEHRGRGEQYF. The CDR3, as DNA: TGCGCCAGCAGCCAAGAACACAGGGGAAGGGGCGAGCAGTACTTC.